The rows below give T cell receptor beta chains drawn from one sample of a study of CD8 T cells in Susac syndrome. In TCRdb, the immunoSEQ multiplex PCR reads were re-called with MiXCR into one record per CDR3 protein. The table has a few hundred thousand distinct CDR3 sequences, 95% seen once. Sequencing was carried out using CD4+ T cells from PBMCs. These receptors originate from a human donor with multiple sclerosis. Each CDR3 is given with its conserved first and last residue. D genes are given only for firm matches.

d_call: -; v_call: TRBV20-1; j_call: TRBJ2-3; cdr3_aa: CSASGADTQYF
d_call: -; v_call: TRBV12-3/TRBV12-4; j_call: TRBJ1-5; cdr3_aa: CASSPGLPNQPQHF
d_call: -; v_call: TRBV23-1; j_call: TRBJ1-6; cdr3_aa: CASSQDRQGGAIGNSPLHF
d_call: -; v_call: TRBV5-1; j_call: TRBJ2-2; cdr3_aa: CASSRTEMNTGELFF
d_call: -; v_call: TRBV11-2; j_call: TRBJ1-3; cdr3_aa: CASSGTISGNTIYF
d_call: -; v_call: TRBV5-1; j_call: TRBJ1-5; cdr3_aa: CASSHTTDQPQHF
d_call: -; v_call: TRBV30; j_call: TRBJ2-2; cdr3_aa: CAWRYSQLTGELFF
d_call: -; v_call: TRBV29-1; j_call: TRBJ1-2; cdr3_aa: CSVGGRGHPLTNYGYTF
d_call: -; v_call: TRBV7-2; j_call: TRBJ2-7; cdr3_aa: CASSLVGEQYF
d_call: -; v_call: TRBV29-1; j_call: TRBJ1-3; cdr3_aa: CSVPAGAGNTIYF
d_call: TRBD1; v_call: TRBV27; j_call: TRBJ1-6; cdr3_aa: CASSSTGGFSPLHF
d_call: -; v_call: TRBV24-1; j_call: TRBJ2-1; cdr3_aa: CATSDLTGVEQFF
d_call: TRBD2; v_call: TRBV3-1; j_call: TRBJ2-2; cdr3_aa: CASSPRTRSGELFF
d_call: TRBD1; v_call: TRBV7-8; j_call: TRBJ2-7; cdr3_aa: CASSLTGTGTYEQYF
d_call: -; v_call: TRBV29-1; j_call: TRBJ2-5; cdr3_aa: CSVGAGMGTQYF
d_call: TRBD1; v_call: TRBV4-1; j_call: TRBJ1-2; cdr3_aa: CASSHLDREQGYTF
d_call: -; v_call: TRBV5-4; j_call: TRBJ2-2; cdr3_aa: CASSPRWDTGELFF
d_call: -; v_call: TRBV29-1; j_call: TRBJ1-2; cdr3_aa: CSVEGRRNGYTF
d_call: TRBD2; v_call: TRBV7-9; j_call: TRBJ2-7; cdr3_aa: CASSLAHGLARSYEQYF
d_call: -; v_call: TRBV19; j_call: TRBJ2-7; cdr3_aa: CASGTSAWQYF
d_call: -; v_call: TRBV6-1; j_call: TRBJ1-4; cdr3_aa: CASSRAGTPPVDEKLFF
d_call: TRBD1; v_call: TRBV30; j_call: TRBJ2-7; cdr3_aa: CAWSGQGYEQYF
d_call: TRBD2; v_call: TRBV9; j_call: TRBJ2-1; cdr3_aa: CASTPVGTSGGYNEQFF
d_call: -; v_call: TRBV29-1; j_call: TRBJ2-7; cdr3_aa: CSVARDFPYEQYF
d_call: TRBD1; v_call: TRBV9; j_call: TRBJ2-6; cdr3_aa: CASSVGPGQAPNSGANVLTF
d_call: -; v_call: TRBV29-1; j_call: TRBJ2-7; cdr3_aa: CSVEVWTNPYEQYF
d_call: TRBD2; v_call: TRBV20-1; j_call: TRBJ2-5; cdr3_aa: CSAGRGTSGSGETQYF
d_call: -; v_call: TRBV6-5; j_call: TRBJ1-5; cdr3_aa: CASRPQGGSNQPQHF
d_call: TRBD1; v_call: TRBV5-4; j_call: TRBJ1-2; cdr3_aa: CASSSTGADGYTF
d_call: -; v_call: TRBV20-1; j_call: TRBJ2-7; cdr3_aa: CSGSGAFGEQYF
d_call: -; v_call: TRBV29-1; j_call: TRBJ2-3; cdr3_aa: CSVTKRLPSPDTQYF
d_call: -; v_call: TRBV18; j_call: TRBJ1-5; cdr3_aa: CASSLDSRQPQHF
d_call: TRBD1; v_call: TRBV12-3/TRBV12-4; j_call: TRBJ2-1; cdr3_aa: CASSPKGARTVF
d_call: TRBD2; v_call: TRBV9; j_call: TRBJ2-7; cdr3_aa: CASSVAPSGALHEQYF
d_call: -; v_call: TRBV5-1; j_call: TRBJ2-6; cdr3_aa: CASSFEGPGANVLTF
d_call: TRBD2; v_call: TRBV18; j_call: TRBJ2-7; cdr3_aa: CASSPPTRGGEQYF
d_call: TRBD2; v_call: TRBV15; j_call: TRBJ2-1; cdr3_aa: CATSRVTSGGADEQFF
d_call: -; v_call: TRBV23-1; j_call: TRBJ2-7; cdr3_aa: CASSQFWGTGSSYEQYF